The source of this T cell receptor (beta chain) is a study of T cells in Graves' hyperthyroidism and ophthalmopathy (dated by TCRdb to about 2019). Regarding the research as a whole: Peripheral blood was sampled at the time of initial diagnosis, prior to any treatment. TCR V-J signatures able to tell the groups apart were searched for in a discovery cohort of 90 to 100 patients, of whom about 40 had Graves' ophthalmopathy and 57 had stable Graves' hyperthyroidism. An independent validation cohort of around 19 hyperthyroidism patients and 17 patients who later progressed to ophthalmopathy tested prospective prediction of ophthalmopathy. The 100 discovery patients were divided at random into training and test sets in a 7:3 ratio. In more than 5 Graves' hyperthyroidism patients, the study also compared T-cell repertoires from thyroid tissue with T-cell repertoires from blood. Following sampling, methimazole starting at 30 mg daily was given to hyperthyroidism patients, and high-dose intravenous methylprednisolone was given to ophthalmopathy patients. TCR Vbeta CDR3 sequencing of 135 peripheral blood samples (roughly 41 ophthalmopathy, under 80 hyperthyroidism and roughly 17 progressor patients) is reported in the paper. Study-wide conclusions, independent of this receptor: A model built on a 13 V-J signature distinguished ophthalmopathy from stable hyperthyroidism, reaching about 89% sensitivity and about 81% specificity in cross-validation and 80%/75% in testing. No statistical method was used to fix the sample size in advance, and group allocation was not hidden from the investigators. Blood samples also contained most of the expanded thyroid clonotypes (frequency above 0.001), which suggests that blood repertoires may reflect thyroid immune responses. In validation, the model predicted progression to ophthalmopathy with approximately 71% sensitivity and roughly 75% specificity, a median of approximately 6.5 months before onset.

With respect to this clonotype: Its target antigen remains unknown. No much larger clonotype is one base removed from it; base qualities were not supplied.

Moderately to severely active disease, a Clinical Activity Score of at least 3, a NOSPECS grade of at least 4, and a duration under 3 months were present in ophthalmopathy patients. Patients with uncontrolled infections, other autoimmune diseases, pregnancy or lactation were excluded. Diagnoses relied on clinical symptoms, serum thyroxine and TRAb, thyroid ultrasound and orbital computed tomography. PBMCs were isolated from 7.5 to 10 ml of fresh peripheral blood by Ficoll-Paque density gradient centrifugation. Total RNA was extracted with Trizol reagent, and quality was checked on an Agilent 2100 Bioanalyzer. TCR beta CDR3 regions were amplified from RNA transcripts. The TCR CDR3 was subjected to a first round of RT-PCR using the HTBI primer set and the Qiagen OneStep RT-PCR kit. The libraries were constructed in a second round of multiplex PCR and then size-selected and purified. Sequencing of the libraries was done on an Illumina HiSeq2000 using paired-end 100 bp reads. Per the original workflow: SOAPnuke was used to process the raw data, with reads discarded if the reads contained adapters or uncalled bases, had a mean Phred below 15, or lacked an exact constant-primer or identifier match. High-quality paired reads were merged using COPE v1.2.5, and each unique nucleotide sequence was defined as a clonotype. MiTCR v1.1 was used to align the clonotypes against IMGT TRBV, TRBD and TRBJ reference segments. The analysis was restricted to V-J combinations with a frequency above 0.0001, which together covered just over 98% of the repertoires. The TCS score was defined as the ratio of F50 (clonal expansion) to E x V (chaos), calculated using BLOSUM62-based TCRdist between CDR3 peptides within each V-J. Welch's t-statistics and random forest reduced fewer than 600 V-J features to some 14, which were used in a naive Bayes classifier (R e1071). TCRdb took the public reads, trimmed them with fastp at Q25, ran MiXCR for clone calling and kept in-frame beta chains. Rows matching on CDR3 protein sequence are summarized as one entry with the most common DNA and genes. For this entry, the V and J calls and clone size follow TCRdb and not the study's own pipeline. This sample has some 580,000 distinct CDR3 sequences in its table, and approximately 15% of those were observed once. The ten largest clones add up to 2.5% to 4% of the sample.

The sequence was collected from a woman between 40 and 55 years old with Graves' ophthalmopathy. Sequenced material: blood.

In nucleotide form, the sequence is TGTGCCAGCAGCGTCGGCGGGGGGGCCGGGGATGAGCAGTTCTTC. Its product reads: CASSVGGGAGDEQFF. This receptor chain uses TRBV9 and TRBJ2-1, with 9 bases aligning to TRBD2. Taken from the germline V gene, the CDR1 and CDR2 loops are SGDLS and YYNGEE. From the cysteine through the phenylalanine, the CDR3 covers 15 amino acids. Only CDR3 DNA is held: 45 bases, read in frame from base 1. Germline trimming: 2 bases from V, 8 bases from J; junction bases outside gene matches: 8.